These T cell receptor beta chains were read from a single sample in a study of beta chain features in type 1 diabetes. Sequenced by immunoSEQ multiplex PCR; TCRdb stores in-frame clones only, minus some. The sample has roughly 70,000 clones; more than 45% are singletons. The sequencing sample was made of central memory CD4+ T cells from blood. The receptors originated from a man younger than 45 with type 1 diabetes. Each CDR3 is given with its conserved first and last residue. Fields, in order: D gene, J gene, clone size, V gene, CDR3 DNA, CDR3 protein. D genes are given only for firm matches. Rows may omit the clone size; those that give it use once, few, many or a size class.

.	TRBJ1-1	.	TRBV2	TGTGCCAGCAGTGATAGTTCCACTGAAGCTTTCTTT	CASSDSSTEAFF
.	TRBJ1-5	.	TRBV9	TGTGCCAGCAGCCCACAGCTCAGGGATAGTCAGCCCCAGCATTTT	CASSPQLRDSQPQHF
.	TRBJ1-1	.	TRBV7-8	TGTGCCAGCCACAGGGATCCGAACACTGAAGCTTTCTTT	CASHRDPNTEAFF
.	TRBJ2-1	few	TRBV5-1	TGCGCCAGCAGCTTGGGACAGCTCTCCTACAATGAGCAGTTCTTC	CASSLGQLSYNEQFF
TRBD1	TRBJ2-3	few	TRBV10-3	TGTGCCACACAACAGACAGGGGGCACAGATACGCAGTATTTT	CATQQTGGTDTQYF
.	TRBJ2-5	.	TRBV5-4	TGTGCCAGCAGCGGGCGGGAAGAGACCCAGTACTTC	CASSGREETQYF
TRBD1	TRBJ1-2	.	TRBV25-1	TGTGCCAGCAGTGAACCGGGACAGGGGGCTGGCGGCTACACCTTC	CASSEPGQGAGGYTF
.	TRBJ2-5	.	TRBV27	TGTGCCAGCAGCCGCCCCGTTAGCAGGGGCTCAAAGACCCAGTACTTC	CASSRPVSRGSKTQYF
.	TRBJ2-4	few	TRBV15	TGTGCCACCAGCAGAGATCTAGCCAAAAACATTCAGTACTTC	CATSRDLAKNIQYF
.	TRBJ2-1	.	TRBV29-1	TGCAGCGTTGAAATGGTGGGGGCATTCTACGATTTTAATGAGCAGTTCTTC	CSVEMVGAFYDFNEQFF
TRBD1	TRBJ2-5	many	TRBV2	TGTGCCAGCAAGACGACAGGGGTTGTTGAGACCCAGTACTTC	CASKTTGVVETQYF
.	TRBJ1-1	few	TRBV6-6	TGTGCCAGCAGTCCCCGTGGGGGCGACACTGAAGCTTTCTTT	CASSPRGGDTEAFF
TRBD1	TRBJ1-1	.	TRBV4-2	TGTGCCAGCAGCCAGAGGACAGGGCAAGGGGACACTGAAGCTTTCTTT	CASSQRTGQGDTEAFF
.	TRBJ2-7	many	TRBV30	TGTGCCTGGAGTGTGGGCACCTACTCCTACGAGCAGTACTTC	CAWSVGTYSYEQYF
.	TRBJ1-2	.	TRBV4-2	TGTGCCAGCAGCCAAGATTCCGGGACAATTAACTATGGCTACACCTTC	CASSQDSGTINYGYTF
.	TRBJ2-5	.	TRBV11-2	TGTGCCAGCAGCATTAGTATATTTCAAGAGACCCAGTACTTC	CASSISIFQETQYF
.	TRBJ1-1	few	TRBV18	TGTGCCAGCTCACCGCGGCGGGGTGGCGGGGGTGCGAACACTGAAGCTTTCTTT	CASSPRRGGGGANTEAFF
.	TRBJ2-1	.	TRBV2	TGTGCAACAGGGTCCTACAATGAGCAGTTCTTC	CATGSYNEQFF
.	TRBJ2-3	.	TRBV2	TGTGCCAGCAGTGACAGGGATACGCAGTATTTT	CASSDRDTQYF
.	TRBJ1-1	few	TRBV5-4	TGTGCCAGCACCGACCTTGAGGGCACTGAAGCTTTCTTT	CASTDLEGTEAFF
.	TRBJ2-7	few	TRBV10-3	TGTGCCATCACGGGCAGGGCAGGTCCATACGAGCAGTACTTC	CAITGRAGPYEQYF
.	TRBJ2-3	few	TRBV2	TGTGCCAGCGCGGACAGTTCGGTAGATACGCAGTATTTT	CASADSSVDTQYF
.	TRBJ2-2	.	TRBV9	TGTGCCAGCAGCGTCAGTCCGGGACACTTAACCGGGGAGCTGTTTTTT	CASSVSPGHLTGELFF
TRBD1	TRBJ2-3	.	TRBV9	TGTGCCAGCAGCCCCAGACAGGGACCTCCCACAGATACGCAGTATTTT	CASSPRQGPPTDTQYF
.	TRBJ2-3	once	TRBV5-6	TGTGCCAGCAGCTTGCGACAAGTCGACCAAACAGATACGCAGTATTTT	CASSLRQVDQTDTQYF
TRBD1	TRBJ2-3	few	TRBV7-9	TGTGCCAGCAGCCCGCGCTGGACAGGGGCAGCTAGCACAGATACGCAGTATTTT	CASSPRWTGAASTDTQYF
TRBD1	TRBJ1-2	.	TRBV5-1	TGCGCCAGCAGACCGGACAGGGGCTCGGGCTACACCTTC	CASRPDRGSGYTF
TRBD2	TRBJ2-5	few	TRBV4-1	TGCGCCAGCAGCCAAGATATTGCTAGCGGCTCAACCCAGTACTTC	CASSQDIASGSTQYF
TRBD1	TRBJ2-3	.	TRBV5-1	TGCGCCAGCAGCAACAGGGGAAGCACAGATACGCAGTATTTT	CASSNRGSTDTQYF
.	TRBJ2-5	few	TRBV29-1	TGCAGCGTGTCCAGGCAAGAGACCCAGTACTTC	CSVSRQETQYF
TRBD2	TRBJ2-1	.	TRBV18	TGTGCCAGCTCACAGAGCGGGAGCTCCTACAATGAGCAGTTCTTC	CASSQSGSSYNEQFF
.	TRBJ2-3	.	TRBV5-4	TGTGCCAGCAGGGACTACGGGGGAGATACGCAGTATTTT	CASRDYGGDTQYF
TRBD1	TRBJ2-3	.	TRBV6-1	TGTGCCAGCAGTGCTCAGGGGGCGAACCCAGATACTCAGTATTTT	CASSAQGANPDTQYF
.	TRBJ1-4	once	TRBV5-1	TGCGCCAGCAGCTCTGGACGGGGTAATGAAAAACTGTTTTTT	CASSSGRGNEKLFF
.	TRBJ1-3	few	TRBV7-9	TGTGCCAGCAGCTCCCGGGACATCTCTGGAAACACCATATATTTT	CASSSRDISGNTIYF
TRBD1	TRBJ1-4	few	TRBV14	TGTGCCAGCAGCCAAGCCGACAGGGTTACTAATGAAAAACTGTTTTTT	CASSQADRVTNEKLFF
TRBD2	TRBJ2-1	.	TRBV9	TGTGCCAGCAGCCCACGGGGAGAAGCGGGGCTCAATGAGCAGTTCTTC	CASSPRGEAGLNEQFF
.	TRBJ1-2	.	TRBV25-1	TGTGCCAGCAGTGAATCGGGGGGCAACTATGGCTACACCTTC	CASSESGGNYGYTF
.	TRBJ1-1	few	TRBV11-2	TGTGCCAGCAGCTTAGCGGGGGGCACTGAAGCTTTCTTT	CASSLAGGTEAFF
.	TRBJ2-3	few	TRBV7-2	TGTGCCAGCAGCTTTAGCGGCGGTGCTGGGGGAGATACGCAGTATTTT	CASSFSGGAGGDTQYF
TRBD1	TRBJ1-1	.	TRBV30	TGTGCCTCTTACAGGGGTGGCACTGAAGCTTTCTTT	CASYRGGTEAFF
.	TRBJ1-6	.	TRBV5-1	TGCGCCAGCAGCTTGAATGCGCCGGCGGGCTCACCCCTCCACTTT	CASSLNAPAGSPLHF
TRBD1	TRBJ1-1	few	TRBV19	TGTGCCAGTAGTCCAGACAGGGGTGGGACTGAAGCTTTCTTT	CASSPDRGGTEAFF
.	TRBJ1-1	.	TRBV10-1	TGCGCCAGCAGTGAGTCGGGAGTAAAGACCCCGAACACTGAAGCTTTCTTT	CASSESGVKTPNTEAFF
.	TRBJ1-2	.	TRBV11-2	TGTGCCAGCAGCTTAGATCCGAACTATGGCTACACCTTC	CASSLDPNYGYTF
.	TRBJ1-3	.	TRBV11-2	TGTGCCAGCAGCTCCCCAACAGCAGCCCCCTCTGGAAACACCATATATTTT	CASSSPTAAPSGNTIYF
.	TRBJ2-7	.	TRBV10-1	TGCGCCAGCAGTGACCGGGACTACGAGCAGTACTTC	CASSDRDYEQYF
TRBD1	TRBJ2-3	.	TRBV10-2	TGCGCCAGCAGCCGCCGGGACAGGGCTAGCACAGATACGCAGTATTTT	CASSRRDRASTDTQYF
.	TRBJ1-2	few	TRBV7-9	TGTGCCAGCAGCTTTTCTACTAACTATGGCTACACCTTC	CASSFSTNYGYTF